Listed below are T cell receptor beta chains from one sample, sequenced in a study of early T cells in non-severe SARS-CoV-2 infection. TCRdb used MiXCR to reprocess the 5' RACE reads, holding one entry per CDR3 protein. The data hold over 60,000 distinct CDR3 sequences, with 9.5% to 15% observed a single time. Sequencing used whole blood, obtained at baseline. These receptors were obtained from an adult who was a healthcare worker with PCR-confirmed SARS-CoV-2 infection or an uninfected control (not recorded which). Both conserved end residues are part of each CDR3. The order of the fields is D gene, V gene, clone size, J gene, CDR3 DNA, CDR3 protein. D genes are given only for firm matches. Clone size is shown for a subset of rows, as once, few, many or a class of expanded clone.

TRBD2	TRBV4-1	few	TRBJ2-3	TGCGCCAGCAGCTTAGCGGGCACACCCACAGATACGCAGTATTTT	CASSLAGTPTDTQYF
.	TRBV7-9	.	TRBJ1-1	TGTGTCAGCAGCACAGGTTTCGAGGCTTTCTTT	CVSSTGFEAFF
.	TRBV28	few	TRBJ1-1	TGTGCCAGCAGTTTATGGTGGGGGACCCAAGAGAACACTGAAGCTTTCTTT	CASSLWWGTQENTEAFF
.	TRBV29-1	.	TRBJ2-6	TGCAGCGTTGTATTGAACGGGGCCAACGTCCTGACTTTC	CSVVLNGANVLTF
.	TRBV2	.	TRBJ1-1	TGTGCCAGCAGTGTGGGTTCTTTTTACGGGGGAGACACTGAAGCTTTCTTT	CASSVGSFYGGDTEAFF
TRBD1	TRBV9	many	TRBJ2-2	TGTGCCAGCAGCGGAAGACAGGGGGTGACCGGGGAGCTGTTTTTT	CASSGRQGVTGELFF
.	TRBV18	few	TRBJ1-1	TGTGCCAGCTCATCGCAGGCAGGGGTTGGCCCTGAAGCTTTCTTT	CASSSQAGVGPEAFF
.	TRBV25-1	.	TRBJ2-7	TGTGCCAGCAGTTTAATGGCCGGCTACGAGCAGTACTTC	CASSLMAGYEQYF
TRBD1	TRBV7-2	many	TRBJ1-5	TGTGCCAGCAGCTTAGTAGGGGGCGGTCAGCCCCAGCATTTT	CASSLVGGGQPQHF
TRBD1	TRBV12-3/TRBV12-4	.	TRBJ2-3	TGTGCCAGCAGCCCCCCCAGTGACAGGGGCCTGGGGACAGATACGCAGTATTTT	CASSPPSDRGLGTDTQYF
.	TRBV13	few	TRBJ1-6	TGTGCCAGCAGCTCCAGGGAGAATAATTCACCCCTCCACTTT	CASSSRENNSPLHF
.	TRBV5-1	many	TRBJ1-1	TGCGCCAGCTCCCTATCGGTGAACACTGAAGCTTTCTTT	CASSLSVNTEAFF
TRBD1	TRBV20-1	few	TRBJ1-4	TGCAGTGCTGGACAGGGTTCGGCTAATGAAAAACTGTTTTTT	CSAGQGSANEKLFF
TRBD2	TRBV9	many	TRBJ2-1	TGTGCCAGCAGCACAATTAGCGGGGGGGCCAATGAGCAGTTCTTC	CASSTISGGANEQFF
TRBD2	TRBV12-3/TRBV12-4	.	TRBJ2-7	TGTGCCAGCAGGAAAGCGGGGAGCCCGGGAGAGCAGTACTTC	CASRKAGSPGEQYF
.	TRBV28	few	TRBJ1-1	TGTGCCAGCAGCCGGGACCCCCTGAGGACTGAAGCTTTCTTT	CASSRDPLRTEAFF
.	TRBV28	.	TRBJ1-1	TGTGCCAGCCACGGAGAAGGGAACACTGAAGCTTTCTTT	CASHGEGNTEAFF
.	TRBV5-1	.	TRBJ2-7	TGCGCCAGCAGCCCGAGGGGGTACGAAGCCTACGAGCAGTACTTC	CASSPRGYEAYEQYF